This T cell receptor beta chain was profiled in a study of regulatory T cells in long-lasting Graves disease. At least ten counts were recorded for this clonotype. Arm-PCR of CDR3 regions with iRepertoire HTBI primers generated TCR beta libraries. MiXCR, run by TCRdb on the multiplex PCR reads, gives a single entry per CDR3 protein. The sample gives hundreds of thousands of distinct CDR3 sequences, around 20% of which show up once; 7.8% is in the top ten. CDR3 length: 14 amino acids. The germline V gene has CDR1 MDHEN and CDR2 SYDVKM. The V gene lost 2 bases and the J gene lost 4 bases, with 11 bases spanning the gap. Specified time point: persistent/refractory GD, antithyroid drugs over 5 years with positive TRAb. RNA extracted from PBMCs served as the sequencing template.

This chain connects TRBV28 to TRBJ1-1; D is possibly TRBD1 (6 bases). Sequencing was performed on peripheral blood mononuclear cells (PBMCs), taken when the disease was refractory, from a patient treated with antithyroid drugs. The receptor was isolated from a female donor with Graves disease. The CDR3 DNA sequence: TGTGCCAGCAGTTTAACAGGGCAGGGCACTGAAGCTTTCTTT. Its protein is CASSLTGQGTEAFF.